The 14 T cell receptor beta chains below all came from one sample that was sequenced in a study of cytomegalovirus exposure and HLA in healthy donors. PCR employed 60 Vbeta and 13 Jbeta primers. Clones were sequenced by immunoSEQ multiplex PCR, and TCRdb holds only the in-frame ones, with some missing. The table records around 150,000 clones, approximately 82% of them present only once. Sample: PBMCs. These receptors originate from a male donor in good health and CMV-seronegative.

DNA of the CDR3: TGTGCCAGCAGCCTCCCAGGGATGAACACTGAAGCTTTCTTT. It is translated as CASSLPGMNTEAFF. The rearrangement joins TRBV14 to TRBJ1-1, with D possibly TRBD1 on 5 matching bases. The V end lost 4 bases, the J end lost 0 bases, and 9 bases lay between the germline ends. There are 14 residues in the CDR3. CDR1 is SGHDN, CDR2 FVKESK, per germline.

The chain uses TRBV5-4 and TRBJ2-5; D might be TRBD2 (5 bases). Germline-derived CDR1 and CDR2 are SGHNT and YYREEE (reference sequence). This CDR3 spans 12 amino acids. Deletions cut 3 bases from V and 4 bases from J, with 7 bases between. In DNA form, the CDR3 reads TGTGCCAGCAGCTGGGCGGGAGAGACCCAGTACTTC. This encodes CASSWAGETQYF.

This clone appeared a few times. The chain employs TRBV4-2 and TRBJ2-7, with D maybe TRBD2 (7 bases). Germline V gene lookup returns CDR1 LGHNA and CDR2 YNFKEQ. This CDR3 region has 14 residues. Trimming shortened V by 0 bases and J by 4 bases, and 10 bases separated the two germline ends. The CDR3 nucleotides are TGTGCCAGCAGCCAAGATAGGGGGGGTTACGAGCAGTACTTC. Translating gives CASSQDRGGYEQYF.

This rearrangement joins TRBV7-6 to TRBJ1-3; 8 bases are shared with TRBD1. Germline values: CDR1 SGHVS, CDR2 FNYEAQ. The junction had 5 bases not matched to a gene; V was cut back by 5 bases and J by 2 bases. The CDR3 runs to 15 residues. In DNA form, the CDR3 reads TGTGCCAGCAGCCGAGTACAGGGGGCTGGAAACACCATATATTTT. Translating it yields CASSRVQGAGNTIYF.

This sequence joins TRBV27 and TRBJ2-1; D perhaps matches TRBD2 (7 bases). The CDR3 totals 15 residues. The V end was cut by 3 bases, the J end by 7 bases, with 16 bases between. Germline CDR1 and CDR2: MNHEY and SMNVEV (reference sequence). This CDR3 is CASSFRGGAGNEQFF. CDR3 coding DNA: TGTGCCAGCAGTTTCCGAGGGGGGGCCGGGAATGAGCAGTTCTTC.

This rearrangement joins TRBV6-1 to TRBJ2-7, with D possibly TRBD1 on 6 matching bases. In germline, CDR1 is MNHNS, CDR2 SASEGT. The CDR3 loop spans 16 amino acids. V shed 3 bases and J shed 4 bases, with 19 bases lying between them. The CDR3 spells CASSDIRGSQGYEQYF. CDR3 in DNA: TGTGCCAGCAGTGATATCAGGGGATCCCAAGGGTACGAGCAGTACTTC.

This clone was seen a few times. The V call is TRBV4-3, the J call TRBJ2-7, with D tentatively TRBD1 (6 bases). Trimming removed 5 bases from V and 2 bases from J, with 13 bases in between. The CDR3 length is 14 residues. CDR1 is LGHNA and CDR2 is YSLEER in the germline V gene. The CDR3: CASSGRGLPYEQYF. CDR3 nucleotide sequence: TGCGCCAGCAGCGGCAGGGGCCTACCCTACGAGCAGTACTTC.

This sequence joins TRBV5-4 and TRBJ1-2; the D is unclear. CDR1 is SGHNT and CDR2 is YYREEE in the germline V gene (reference sequence). The CDR3 loop spans 14 amino acids. Trimming stripped 1 base from V and 1 base from J, with 8 bases between. The CDR3: CASSLYTVNYGYTF. The CDR3 DNA follows: TGTGCCAGCAGCTTGTATACAGTTAACTATGGCTACACCTTC.

The rearrangement joins TRBV18 to TRBJ1-2; TRBD1 matches at 10 bases. V lost 3 bases, J lost 10 bases, and 5 bases stayed unmatched. This CDR3 has 13 residues. CDR1 and CDR2 from the germline V gene are KGHSH and LQKENI. CDR3 protein: CASSPGTGDVYTF. The CDR3, as DNA: TGTGCCAGCTCACCCGGGACAGGGGATGTCTACACCTTC.

The V gene is TRBV6-5, the J gene TRBJ1-2; a weak D match, TRBD1 (6 bases). CDR1 and CDR2 from the germline V gene are MNHEY and SVGAGI. This CDR3 contains 13 residues. The V and J ends lost 2 bases and 5 bases respectively, with 9 bases between them. CDR3 sequence: CASSYGQKYGYTF. Written as DNA, the CDR3 is TGTGCCAGCAGTTACGGACAGAAGTATGGCTACACCTTC.

The chain employs TRBV4-2 and TRBJ2-1; 15 positions match TRBD2. Germline-derived CDR1 and CDR2 are LGHNA and YNFKEQ. V gave up 4 bases and J gave up 6 bases; unmatched junction bases: 1. The CDR3 consists of 15 residues. The CDR3, as DNA: TGTGCCAGCAGCCGGGGACTAGCGGGGGGCAATGAGCAGTTCTTC. Translation: CASSRGLAGGNEQFF.

This clone came up a few times. The chain is built from TRBV2 and TRBJ2-3; 13 bases map to TRBD2. CDR1 and CDR2 from the germline V gene are SNHLY and FYNNEI. The CDR3 has 17 amino acids. V dropped 9 bases and J dropped 0; count of bases not matched to a gene: 9. For the CDR3, the DNA is TGTGCCAGTCGTGGACTAGCGGGAGCCTTAAGCACAGATACGCAGTATTTT. It translates to CASRGLAGALSTDTQYF.

The V call is TRBV6-5, the J call TRBJ1-4; D possibly corresponds to TRBD1 (5 bases). The germline gives CDR1 MNHEY, CDR2 SVGAGI. V dropped 0 bases and J dropped 8 bases, with 13 bases sitting between them. This CDR3 is 15 amino acids long. CDR3 protein: CASSYSPGLKEKLFF. CDR3 bases: TGTGCCAGCAGTTACTCGCCAGGGTTGAAAGAAAAACTGTTTTTT.

V gene TRBV7-3 combines with J gene TRBJ1-6, with D possibly being TRBD1 (6 bases). The length of the CDR3 is 14 residues. With 1 base removed from V and 10 bases from J, the gap between germline ends came to 11 bases. Germline CDR1 and CDR2: SGHTA and FQGTGA. The CDR3 loop reads CASSLNRVGSPLHF. Here the CDR3 DNA reads TGTGCCAGCAGCTTAAACAGGGTGGGCTCACCCCTCCACTTT.